This T cell receptor beta chain was profiled in a study of shared clonotypes between healthy human individuals. The wider study: Every donor yielded three CD4 naive, three CD4 memory, two CD8 naive and one CD8 memory plate.

CCR7-negative CD45RA+ TemRA cells were combined with CD45RO+ cells to form CD8 memory. The CDR3 spans 10 residues. The V gene lost 11 bases and the J gene lost 4 bases, with 7 bases spanning the gap. The germline V gene encodes CDR1 SEHNR and CDR2 FQNEAQ (reference sequence). Libraries were prepared by immunoSEQ multiplex PCR; TCRdb keeps only in-frame clonotypes and omits some of them. The sample carries around 300,000 clones, around 90% recorded once. Sequenced input: memory CD8+ T cells sorted from blood. The subset is: CD45RO+ cells pooled with CCR7-negative TemRA cells. The sequence came from a man aged 18 to 29 in good health. The chain carries TRBV7-9 and TRBJ2-3; D might be TRBD2 (5 bases). The CDR3 sequence is CAEGADTQYF. Here the CDR3 DNA reads TGTGCCGAGGGCGCAGATACGCAGTATTTT. Variable domain in full (rest from reference TRBV7-9 and TRBJ2-3): DTGVSQNPRHKITKRGQNVTFRCDPISEHNRLYWYRQTLGQGPEFLTYFQNEAQLEKSRLLSDRFSAERPKGSFSTLEIQRTEQGDSAMYLCAEGADTQYFGPGTRLTVL.